The text below deals with one T cell receptor (beta chain). Its antigen is not known. The entry originates in a study of metastatic and nonmetastatic thyroid tumors. Looking at the study overall: Across peripheral blood and tumor or nodule tissue samples taken from malignant and benign thyroid patients, the repertoires were compared with one another.

Patients underwent thyroid surgery, and none had received any treatment before it. Study findings and constraints: In both blood and tumor samples, TCR beta diversity was reported significantly higher for malignant than benign nodules.

Per the original methods: Clinicopathological groups of papillary thyroid cancer showed CDR3 differences that were used to build a distant-metastasis classifier. Using MiXCR, TCRdb reanalyzed the PCR reads. The V and J calls follow TCRdb's processing rather than the paper's. The sample lists about 7,400 clones, around 30% occurring once. Germline-derived CDR1 and CDR2 are LNHDA and SQIVND (reference sequence). The V end was cut by 6 bases, the J end by 4 bases, with 12 bases between. This CDR3 has 13 amino acids. The sample taken for sequencing was adjacent normal tissue. The sequence came from a male donor with papillary thyroid cancer or a benign thyroid nodule (not recorded which). Some clones in this sample may be carry-over from other donors' samples. This chain uses TRBV19 with TRBJ1-1; D is ambiguous. CDR3 nucleotides: TGTGCCAGTAGAAGGCCCCTGGGCACTGAAGCTTTCTTT. Amino acid sequence: CASRRPLGTEAFF.